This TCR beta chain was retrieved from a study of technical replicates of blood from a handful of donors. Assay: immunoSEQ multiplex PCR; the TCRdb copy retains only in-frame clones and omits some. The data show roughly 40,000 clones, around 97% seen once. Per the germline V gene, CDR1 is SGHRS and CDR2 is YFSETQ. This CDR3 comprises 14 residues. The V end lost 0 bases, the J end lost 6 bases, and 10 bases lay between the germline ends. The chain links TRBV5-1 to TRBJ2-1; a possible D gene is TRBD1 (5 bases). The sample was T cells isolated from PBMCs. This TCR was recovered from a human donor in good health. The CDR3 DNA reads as TGCGCCAGCAGCTTGGGCAGGGAAATCAATGAGCAGTTCTTC. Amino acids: CASSLGREINEQFF.